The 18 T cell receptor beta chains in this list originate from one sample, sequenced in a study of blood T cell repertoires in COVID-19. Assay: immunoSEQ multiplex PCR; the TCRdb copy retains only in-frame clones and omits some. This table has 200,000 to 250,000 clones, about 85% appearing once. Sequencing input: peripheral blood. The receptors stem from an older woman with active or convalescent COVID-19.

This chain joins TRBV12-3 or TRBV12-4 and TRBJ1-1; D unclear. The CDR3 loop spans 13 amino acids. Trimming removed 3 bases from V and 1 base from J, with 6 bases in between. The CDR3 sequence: CASSFLRNTEAFF. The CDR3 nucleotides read TGTGCCAGCAGTTTTCTGAGGAACACTGAAGCTTTCTTT.

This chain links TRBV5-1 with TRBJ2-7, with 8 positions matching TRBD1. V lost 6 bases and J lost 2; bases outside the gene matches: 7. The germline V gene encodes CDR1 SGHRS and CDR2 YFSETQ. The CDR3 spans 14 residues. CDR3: CASTRRTGTYEQYF. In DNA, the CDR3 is TGCGCCAGCACCCGTCGGACAGGGACCTACGAGCAGTACTTC. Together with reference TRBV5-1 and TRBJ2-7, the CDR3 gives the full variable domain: KAGVTQTPRYLIKTRGQQVTLSCSPISGHRSVSWYQQTPGQGLQFLFEYFSETQRNKGNFPGRFSGRQFSNSRSEMNVSTLELGDSALYLCASTRRTGTYEQYFGPGTRLTVT.

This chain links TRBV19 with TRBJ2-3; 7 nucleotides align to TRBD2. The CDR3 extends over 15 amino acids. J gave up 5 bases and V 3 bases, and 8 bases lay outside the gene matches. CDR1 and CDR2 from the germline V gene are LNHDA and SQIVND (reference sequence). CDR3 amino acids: CASSIRREQGDTQYF. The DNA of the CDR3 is TGTGCCAGTAGTATTCGGCGGGAGCAGGGAGATACGCAGTATTTT.

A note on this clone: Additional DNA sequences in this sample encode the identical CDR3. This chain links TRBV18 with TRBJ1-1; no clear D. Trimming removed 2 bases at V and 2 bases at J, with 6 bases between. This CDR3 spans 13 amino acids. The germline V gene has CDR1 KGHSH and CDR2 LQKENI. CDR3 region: CASSPGLNTEAFF. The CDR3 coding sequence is TGTGCCAGCTCACCAGGGCTTAACACTGAAGCTTTCTTT.

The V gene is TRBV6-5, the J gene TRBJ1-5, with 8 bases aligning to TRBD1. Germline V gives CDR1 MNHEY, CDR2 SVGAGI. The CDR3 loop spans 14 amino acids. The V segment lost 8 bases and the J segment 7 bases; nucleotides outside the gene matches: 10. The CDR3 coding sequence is TGTGCCAGCGGCTCCCAGGGGGCGCGGCAGCCCCAGCATTTT. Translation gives CASGSQGARQPQHF.

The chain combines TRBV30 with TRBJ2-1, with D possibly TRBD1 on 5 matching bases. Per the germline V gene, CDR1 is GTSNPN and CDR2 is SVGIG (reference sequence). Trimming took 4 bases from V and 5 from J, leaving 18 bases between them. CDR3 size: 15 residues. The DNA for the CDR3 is TGTGCCTGGAAACCTCGGGCCTCAGGGAACAATGAGCAGTTCTTC. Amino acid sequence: CAWKPRASGNNEQFF.

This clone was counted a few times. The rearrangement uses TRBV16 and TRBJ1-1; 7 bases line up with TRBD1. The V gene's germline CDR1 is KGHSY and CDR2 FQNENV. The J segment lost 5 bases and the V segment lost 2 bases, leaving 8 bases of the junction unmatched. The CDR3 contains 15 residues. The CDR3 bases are TGTGCCAGCAGCCAAATGACAGGGCGACGGACTGAAGCTTTCTTT. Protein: CASSQMTGRRTEAFF.

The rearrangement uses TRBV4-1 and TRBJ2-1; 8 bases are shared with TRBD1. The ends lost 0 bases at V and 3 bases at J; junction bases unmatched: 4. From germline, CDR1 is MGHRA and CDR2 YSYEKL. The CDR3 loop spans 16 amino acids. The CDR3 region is CASSQDQGTGYNEQFF. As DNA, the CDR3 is TGCGCCAGCAGCCAAGATCAGGGGACAGGCTACAATGAGCAGTTCTTC.

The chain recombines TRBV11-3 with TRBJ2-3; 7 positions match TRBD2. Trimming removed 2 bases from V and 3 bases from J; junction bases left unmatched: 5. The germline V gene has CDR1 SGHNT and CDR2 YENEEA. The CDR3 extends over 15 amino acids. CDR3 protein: CASSLQAGATDTQYF. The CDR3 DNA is TGTGCCAGCAGCTTACAGGCGGGAGCAACAGATACGCAGTATTTT.

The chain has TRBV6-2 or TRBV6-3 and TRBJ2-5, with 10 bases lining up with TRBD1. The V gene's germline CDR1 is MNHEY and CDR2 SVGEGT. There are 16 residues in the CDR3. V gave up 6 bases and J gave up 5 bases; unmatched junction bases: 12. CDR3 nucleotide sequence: TGTGCCAGCAGCCCCGCCCGGGACAGGGGACGTGAGACCCAGTACTTC. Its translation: CASSPARDRGRETQYF.

This CDR3 is CASSKTGDSSGANVLTF. As DNA, the CDR3 is TGTGCCAGCTCAAAAACAGGGGATTCCTCTGGGGCCAACGTCCTGACTTTC. The chain carries TRBV18 and TRBJ2-6, with 7 bases lining up with TRBD1. This CDR3 is built from 17 residues. V dropped 5 bases and J dropped 0; count of bases not matched to a gene: 7. The germline V gene has CDR1 KGHSH and CDR2 LQKENI. The whole variable domain, filled in from reference TRBV18 and TRBJ2-6, reads NAGVMQNPRHLVRRRGQEARLRCSPMKGHSHVYWYRQLPEEGLKFMVYLQKENIIDESGMPKERFSAEFPKEGPSILRIQQVVRGDSAAYFCASSKTGDSSGANVLTFGAGSRLTVL.

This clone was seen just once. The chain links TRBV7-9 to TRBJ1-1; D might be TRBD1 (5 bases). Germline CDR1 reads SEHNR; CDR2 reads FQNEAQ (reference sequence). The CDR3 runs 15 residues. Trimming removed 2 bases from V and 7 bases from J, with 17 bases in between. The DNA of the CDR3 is TGTGCCAGCAGCTTAAAAGGGCAGGGTGTACTTGAAGCTTTCTTT. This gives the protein CASSLKGQGVLEAFF. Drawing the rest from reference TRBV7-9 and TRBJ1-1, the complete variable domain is DTGVSQNPRHKITKRGQNVTFRCDPISEHNRLYWYRQTLGQGPEFLTYFQNEAQLEKSRLLSDRFSAERPKGSFSTLEIQRTEQGDSAMYLCASSLKGQGVLEAFFGQGTRLTVV.

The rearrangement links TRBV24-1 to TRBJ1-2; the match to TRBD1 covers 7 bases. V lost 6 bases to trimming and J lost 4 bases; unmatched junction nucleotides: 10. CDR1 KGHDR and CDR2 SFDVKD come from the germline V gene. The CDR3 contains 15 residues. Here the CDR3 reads CATSNTGDSVYGYTF. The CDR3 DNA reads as TGTGCCACCAGTAATACAGGGGACTCCGTCTATGGCTACACCTTC.

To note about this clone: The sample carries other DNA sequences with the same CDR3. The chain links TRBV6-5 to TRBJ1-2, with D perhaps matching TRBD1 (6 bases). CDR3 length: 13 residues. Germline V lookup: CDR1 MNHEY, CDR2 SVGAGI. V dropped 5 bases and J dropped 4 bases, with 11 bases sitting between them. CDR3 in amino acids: CASSRTGIYGYTF. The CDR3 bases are TGTGCCAGCAGTCGAACAGGGATCTATGGCTACACCTTC.

CDR3 region: CAISPRKLDGTDTQYF. The DNA of the CDR3 is TGTGCCATCAGCCCTAGGAAGCTAGATGGCACAGATACGCAGTATTTT. The chain couples TRBV10-3 to TRBJ2-3; no firm D call. Germline values: CDR1 ENHRY, CDR2 SYGVKD. This CDR3 comprises 16 residues. The V and J ends lost 6 bases and 1 base respectively, with 17 bases between them.

CDR3 nucleotide sequence: TGTGCCACCAGCACTAAGCGGGGGTACACAGATACGCAGTATTTT. This translates into CATSTKRGYTDTQYF. The chain uses TRBV15 and TRBJ2-3; 8 nucleotides agree with TRBD2. Trimming took 4 bases from V and 2 from J; bases not matched to a gene: 5. Germline CDR1 LNHNV, CDR2 YYDKDF (reference sequence). The CDR3 contains 15 residues.

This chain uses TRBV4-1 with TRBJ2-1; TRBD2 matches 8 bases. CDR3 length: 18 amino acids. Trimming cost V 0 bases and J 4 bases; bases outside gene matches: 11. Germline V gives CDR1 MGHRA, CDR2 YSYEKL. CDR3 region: CASSQDDRSSGIYNEQFF. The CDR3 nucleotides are TGCGCCAGCAGCCAAGATGATCGGAGTAGCGGGATTTACAATGAGCAGTTCTTC.

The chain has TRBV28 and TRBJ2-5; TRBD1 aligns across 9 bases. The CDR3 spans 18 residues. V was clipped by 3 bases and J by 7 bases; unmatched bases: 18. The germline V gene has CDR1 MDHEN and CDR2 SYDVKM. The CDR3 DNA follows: TGTGCCAGCAGTTTGGCCCTACCCGTGACAGGGGGAGGGGTGACCCAGTACTTC. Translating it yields CASSLALPVTGGGVTQYF.